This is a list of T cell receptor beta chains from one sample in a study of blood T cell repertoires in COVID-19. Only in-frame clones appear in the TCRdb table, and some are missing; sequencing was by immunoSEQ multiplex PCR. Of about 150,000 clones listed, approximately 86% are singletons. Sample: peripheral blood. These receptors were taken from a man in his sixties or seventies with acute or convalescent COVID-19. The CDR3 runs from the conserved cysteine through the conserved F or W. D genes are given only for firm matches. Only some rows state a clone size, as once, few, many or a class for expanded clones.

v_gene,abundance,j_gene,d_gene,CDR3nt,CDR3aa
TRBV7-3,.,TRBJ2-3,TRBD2,TGTGCCAGCAGGCCCACTAGCGGGAGTGCGGATACGCAGTATTTT,CASRPTSGSADTQYF
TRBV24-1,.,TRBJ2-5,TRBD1,TGTGCCACCAGTGATCTTGGACAGGGGCACCAAGAGACCCAGTACTTC,CATSDLGQGHQETQYF
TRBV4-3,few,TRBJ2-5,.,TGCGCCAGCAGCCAAGACGCGGGAAAAGAGACCCAGTACTTC,CASSQDAGKETQYF
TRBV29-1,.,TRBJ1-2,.,TGCAGCTCCTCGGGGGGCAACTATGGCTACACCTTC,CSSSGGNYGYTF
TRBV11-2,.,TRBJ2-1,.,TGTGCCAGCAGCCTAACGAACCGGGTTAAGTTCTTC,CASSLTNRVKFF
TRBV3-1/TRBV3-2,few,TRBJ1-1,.,TGTGCCAGCAGCCAACGGGGGACTGAAGCTTTCTTT,CASSQRGTEAFF
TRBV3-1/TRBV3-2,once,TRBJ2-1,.,TGTGCCAGCAGCCTCGGACTAATCCAAACCAATGAGCAGTTCTTC,CASSLGLIQTNEQFF
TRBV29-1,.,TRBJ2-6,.,TGCAGCGTCCCTGAGCGGGCAGGGGCCAACGTCCTGACTTTC,CSVPERAGANVLTF
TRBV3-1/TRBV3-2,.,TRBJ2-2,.,TGTGCCAGCAGCCCCCTTTGGGGCCAAAACACCGGGGAGCTGTTTTTT,CASSPLWGQNTGELFF
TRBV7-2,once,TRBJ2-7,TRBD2,TGTGCCAGCAGCTTAGCTAGCGGGAGGTTTGAGCAGTACTTC,CASSLASGRFEQYF
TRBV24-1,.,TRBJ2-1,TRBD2,TGTGCCACCAGTGAAGGGGGACTAGCGGGATCATCCTACAATGAGCAGTTCTTC,CATSEGGLAGSSYNEQFF
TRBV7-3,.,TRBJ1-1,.,TGTGCCAGCAGCCCAGGGGTCGGCACTGAAGCTTTCTTT,CASSPGVGTEAFF
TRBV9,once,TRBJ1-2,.,TGTGCCAGCAGCGTAGGAGGAGGCAGTTATGGCTACACCTTC,CASSVGGGSYGYTF
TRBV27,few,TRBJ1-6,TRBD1,TGTGCCAGCAGGACAGGGTTTGAGTCCTATAATTCACCCCTCCACTTT,CASRTGFESYNSPLHF
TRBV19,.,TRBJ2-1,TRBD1,TGTGCCAGTAGTTTTTTTTACAGGGGTTATGAGCAGTTCTTC,CASSFFYRGYEQFF
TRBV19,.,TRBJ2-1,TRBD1,TGTGCCAGTAGTAGACAGGGACCCTACAATGAGCAGTTCTTC,CASSRQGPYNEQFF
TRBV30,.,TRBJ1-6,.,TGTGCCTGGAACATAAACAGGGATTCACCCCTCCACTTT,CAWNINRDSPLHF
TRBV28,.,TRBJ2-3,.,TGTGCCAGCAGTTTACAGGGGCTTAGCACAGATACGCAGTATTTT,CASSLQGLSTDTQYF
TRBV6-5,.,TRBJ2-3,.,TGTGCCAGCAGTTATTCTGTAGATACGCAGTATTTT,CASSYSVDTQYF
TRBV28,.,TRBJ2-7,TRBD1,TGTGCCAGCAGGGGGGGACAGGGATACTACGAGCAGTACTTC,CASRGGQGYYEQYF
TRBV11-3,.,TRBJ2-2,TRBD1,TGTGCCAGCAGCCTCGGACAGGGTTATACCGGGGAGCTGTTTTTT,CASSLGQGYTGELFF
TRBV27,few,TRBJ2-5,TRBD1,TGTGCCAGCAGTTTGAGGGGGCTGGAGACCCAGTACTTC,CASSLRGLETQYF
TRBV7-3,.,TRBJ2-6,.,TGTGCCAGCAGCCCCGAGAGCTCTGGGGCCAACGTCCTGACTTTC,CASSPESSGANVLTF
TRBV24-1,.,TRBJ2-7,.,TGTGCCACCAGGGGGCCTTCGGACGAGCAGTACTTC,CATRGPSDEQYF
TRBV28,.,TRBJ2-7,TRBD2,TGTGCCAGCAGTTTAGGTCTACTAGCGGCTAAGTCATCCTACGAGCAGTACTTC,CASSLGLLAAKSSYEQYF
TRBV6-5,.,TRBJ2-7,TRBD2,TGTGCCAGCAGTTACTCGTGGACTAGCGGGTCCAACGAGCAGTACTTC,CASSYSWTSGSNEQYF
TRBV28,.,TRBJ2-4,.,TGTGCCAGCAGTTTGGCGGGGCTAGCCAAAAACATTCAGTACTTC,CASSLAGLAKNIQYF
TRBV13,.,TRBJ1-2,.,TGTGCCAGCAGCCCTCAGGGCCAGAGTGGCTACACCTTC,CASSPQGQSGYTF
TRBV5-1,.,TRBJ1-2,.,TGCGCCAGCAGCTTGCAGGGCGGCTATGGCTACACCTTC,CASSLQGGYGYTF
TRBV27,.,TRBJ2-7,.,TGTGCCAGCAGCCGTGCGGGACTGAACTCCTACGAGCAGTACTTC,CASSRAGLNSYEQYF
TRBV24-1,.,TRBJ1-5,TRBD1,TGTGCCACCAGTGACTCTGGACAGGCTAACCTTATCTTT,CATSDSGQANLIF
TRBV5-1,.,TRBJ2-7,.,TGCGCCAGCAGCGATCGACCGTTACGGGCCTACGAGCAGTACTTC,CASSDRPLRAYEQYF
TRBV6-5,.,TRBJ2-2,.,TGTGCCAGCAGCCTAACTTCGAACACCGGGGAGCTGTTTTTT,CASSLTSNTGELFF
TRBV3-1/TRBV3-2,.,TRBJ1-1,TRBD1,TGTGCCAGCAGCCTTCGGGACAGGACTAACACTGAAGCTTTCTTT,CASSLRDRTNTEAFF
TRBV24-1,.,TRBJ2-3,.,TGTGCCACCAGTGGGGCTAGCGTATCAGATACGCAGTATTTT,CATSGASVSDTQYF
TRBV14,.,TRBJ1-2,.,TGTGCCAGCAGCCAAGATCTAGCGAGCTATGGCTACACCTTC,CASSQDLASYGYTF
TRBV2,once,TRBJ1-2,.,TGTGCCAGCATACGGACAGAAAGTAACTATGGCTACACCTTC,CASIRTESNYGYTF
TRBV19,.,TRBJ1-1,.,TGTGCCAGTAGTTCAGGGAGGCGCCCAAACACTGAAGCTTTCTTT,CASSSGRRPNTEAFF
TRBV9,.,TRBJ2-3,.,TGTGCCAGCAGCGTAGTCCCAATCGGACGGATGCGGGGTAGCACAGATACGCAGTATTTT,CASSVVPIGRMRGSTDTQYF
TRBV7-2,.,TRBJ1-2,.,TGTGCCAGCAGCTTAGCAGGGGACAATGGCTACACCTTC,CASSLAGDNGYTF
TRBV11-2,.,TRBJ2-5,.,TGTGCCAGCAGCTTAGACCAGGGAAGGAGAAAAGAGACCCAGTACTTC,CASSLDQGRRKETQYF
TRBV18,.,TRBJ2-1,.,TGTGCCAGCTCACCCACCGGACAGCGCTACAATGAGCAGTTCTTC,CASSPTGQRYNEQFF
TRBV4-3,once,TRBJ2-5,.,TGCGCCAGCAGCCAAGATTGGCGGGACAGTGGAAAGACCCAGTACTTC,CASSQDWRDSGKTQYF
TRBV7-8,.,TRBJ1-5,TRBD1,TGTGCCAGCAGCTTAGACAGGGGGCCGGGCAATCAGCCCCAGCATTTT,CASSLDRGPGNQPQHF
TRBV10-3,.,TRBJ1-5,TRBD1,TGTGCCATCAGTGAGCCAGACAGGGCCCAGCATTTT,CAISEPDRAQHF
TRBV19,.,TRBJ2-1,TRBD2,TGTGCCAGTACCTCCCTAGCGGGGGGCAATGAGCAGTTCTTC,CASTSLAGGNEQFF
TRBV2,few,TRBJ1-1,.,TGTGCCAGCAGTGCAGACAGGAACACTGAAGCTTTCTTT,CASSADRNTEAFF
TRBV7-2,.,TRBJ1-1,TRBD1,TGTGCCAGCAGCTTAGCCCACAGGGGCAACACTGAAGCTTTCTTT,CASSLAHRGNTEAFF
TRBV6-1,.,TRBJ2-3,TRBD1,TGTGCCAGCAGTGGTTTTAGAGGGGGCAGCGCAGATACGCAGTATTTT,CASSGFRGGSADTQYF